Below are 27 T cell receptor beta chains sequenced from a single sample in a study of T cells in Graves' hyperthyroidism and ophthalmopathy. Amplified TCR beta CDR3 regions came from RNA transcripts. TCR CDR3 regions were first amplified by RT-PCR with HTBI primers. Via MiXCR, TCRdb re-called the multiplex PCR reads, giving one row per CDR3 protein. The data show about 380,000 distinct CDR3 sequences, approximately 17% seen once. The sequenced material came from blood. These TCRs come from a man aged 18 to 29 with Graves' ophthalmopathy.

This clonotype was recorded many times. This chain uses TRBV5-5 with TRBJ2-5, with D possibly being TRBD2 (7 bases). Trimming took 5 bases from V and 5 from J, leaving 16 bases between them. Germline CDR1 SGHKS, CDR2 YYEKEE (reference sequence). The CDR3 spans 14 residues. DNA for the CDR3: TGTGCCAGCAGGTTAGGGGGGGGCGTTGAGACCCAGTACTTC. It encodes CASRLGGGVETQYF.

This clonotype was recorded at least ten times. The rearrangement links TRBV20-1 to TRBJ1-1; 8 nucleotides agree with TRBD1. Germline CDR1 DFQATT, CDR2 SNEGSKA (reference sequence). V dropped 0 bases and J dropped 5; count of bases not matched to a gene: 8. The CDR3 extends over 15 amino acids. The CDR3 loop reads CSARERTGWKTEAFF. DNA of the CDR3: TGCAGTGCTAGAGAGCGGACAGGGTGGAAAACTGAAGCTTTCTTT.

V is TRBV10-3 and J is TRBJ2-3; the D is unclear. Between the trimmed V and J ends, which lost 3 bases and 4 bases, there was a span of 5 bases. This CDR3 spans 12 amino acids. Germline CDR1 ENHRY, CDR2 SYGVKD. The CDR3 sequence is CAISDKPDTQYF. In DNA form, the CDR3 reads TGTGCCATCAGTGATAAGCCAGATACGCAGTATTTT.

This clonotype was seen many times. The chain links TRBV6-1 to TRBJ2-1; TRBD1 matches at 8 bases. Per germline, CDR1 MNHNS and CDR2 SASEGT. The CDR3 spans 16 residues. V lost 7 bases to trimming and J lost 2 bases; unmatched junction nucleotides: 10. CDR3 amino acids: CASTYTGTGPYNEQFF. The CDR3 DNA sequence: TGTGCCAGCACATACACCGGGACAGGTCCCTACAATGAGCAGTTCTTC.

The rearrangement links TRBV9 to TRBJ1-2; 8 nucleotides align to TRBD1. This CDR3 spans 14 amino acids. V trimming: 1 base; J trimming: 4 bases; junction bases outside the gene matches: 3. CDR1 is SGDLS, CDR2 YYNGEE, per germline. The CDR3 DNA reads as TGTGCCAGCAGCGTACAGGGACAGGCCTATGGCTACACCTTC. Translated, it gives CASSVQGQAYGYTF.

This clonotype was seen repeatedly, ten times or more. The V call is TRBV24-1, the J call TRBJ1-1; D is unresolved. V lost 4 bases to trimming and J lost 3 bases, with 11 bases between them. The CDR3 spans 14 residues. Germline values: CDR1 KGHDR, CDR2 SFDVKD. CDR3 sequence reads: CATSEGGEHTEAFF. CDR3 sequence (DNA): TGTGCCACCAGTGAGGGTGGGGAGCACACTGAAGCTTTCTTT.

This chain connects TRBV5-1 to TRBJ1-2; 8 bases fit TRBD1. Germline V CDR1 and CDR2: SGHRS, YFSETQ. J lost 8 bases, V lost 4 bases, and 10 bases had no gene match. This CDR3 contains 14 residues. DNA for the CDR3: TGCGCCAGCAGCATGGACAGGGCGGCCCCGGGCTACACCTTC. Translation gives CASSMDRAAPGYTF.

This clonotype was found many times. The chain uses TRBV11-2 and TRBJ2-7, with 7 bases fitting TRBD1. The V segment lost 5 bases and the J segment 6 bases; nucleotides outside the gene matches: 13. The CDR3 has 15 residues. The germline V gene has CDR1 SGHAT and CDR2 FQNNGV. The CDR3 sequence: CASSPPDREWSEQYF. The CDR3 bases are TGTGCCAGCAGCCCCCCAGACAGGGAATGGAGCGAGCAGTACTTC. The variable domain in full, completed from reference TRBV11-2 and TRBJ2-7, reads EAGVAQSPRYKIIEKRQSVAFWCNPISGHATLYWYQQILGQGPKLLIQFQNNGVVDDSQLPKDRFSAERLKGVDSTLKIQPAKLEDSAVYLCASSPPDREWSEQYFGPGTRLTVT.

The chain carries TRBV27 and TRBJ2-6; D might be TRBD1 or TRBD2, each matching 5 bases. The germline CDR1 and CDR2 sequences are MNHEY and SMNVEV (reference sequence). Trimming cost V 6 bases and J 0 bases, with 15 bases left between them. This CDR3 is built from 17 residues. The DNA for the CDR3 is TGTGCCAGCAGCCGAGGGGTAATCAACTCTGGGGCCAACGTCCTGACTTTC. This sequence encodes CASSRGVINSGANVLTF.

This clonotype was seen at least ten times. The chain joins TRBV20-1 to TRBJ2-1; possibly TRBD1 for D (5 bases). The V gene's germline CDR1 is DFQATT and CDR2 SNEGSKA (reference sequence). Trimming removed 3 bases from V and 5 bases from J, with 14 bases in between. This CDR3 is built from 14 residues. The CDR3 here is CSASGFVGDNEQFF. Here the CDR3 DNA reads TGCAGTGCTAGTGGGTTTGTAGGGGACAATGAGCAGTTCTTC.

In this sample, this clonotype turned up a few times. The chain recombines TRBV11-2 with TRBJ2-3; TRBD2 matches at 8 bases. The CDR3 is 17 residues long. Trimming at V came to 1 base and at J to 5 bases, leaving 11 bases not matched to a gene. CDR1 and CDR2 from the germline V gene are SGHAT and FQNNGV. The CDR3 sequence is CASSLASRGAMRDTQYF. CDR3 nucleotides: TGTGCCAGCAGCTTAGCATCGCGGGGGGCCATGAGAGATACGCAGTATTTT.

The chain combines TRBV20-1 with TRBJ2-2; possibly TRBD2 for D (5 bases). The CDR3 consists of 15 residues. The V and J ends lost 6 bases and 1 base respectively, with 15 bases between them. CDR1 DFQATT and CDR2 SNEGSKA come from the germline V gene (reference sequence). The CDR3 region is CSASALARNTGELFF. Written as DNA, the CDR3 is TGCAGTGCCAGTGCCCTAGCCAGGAACACCGGGGAGCTGTTTTTT.

Many counts were recorded for this clonotype. CDR3 residues: CASSLGTGNIYEQYF. As DNA, the CDR3 is TGTGCCAGCAGCTTAGGAACGGGGAACATCTACGAGCAGTACTTC. The chain employs TRBV7-6 and TRBJ2-7, with TRBD2 as a possible D gene (5 bases). Per germline, CDR1 SGHVS and CDR2 FNYEAQ. CDR3 length equals 15 residues. Deletions cut 1 base from V and 3 bases from J, with 13 bases between.

This clonotype was counted ten times or more. CDR3 bases: TGTGCCAGCAGCCCAAAGTGGGGGGATATAACAGATACGCAGTATTTT. This sequence encodes CASSPKWGDITDTQYF. The gene calls are TRBV11-2 and TRBJ2-3; TRBD2 might be the D (6 bases). V shed 5 bases and J shed 3 bases, with 18 bases lying between them. Germline V gene lookup returns CDR1 SGHAT and CDR2 FQNNGV. The CDR3 runs to 16 residues.

The chain carries TRBV7-2 and TRBJ1-1, with no clear D. The CDR3 length is 16 residues. Trimming pared 1 base from V and 0 bases from J, leaving 12 bases between. The germline V gene has CDR1 SGHTA and CDR2 FQGNSA. The CDR3 region has the DNA TGTGCCAGCAGCTTAGTAGGTACCGGGTTGAACACTGAAGCTTTCTTT. Encoded protein: CASSLVGTGLNTEAFF.

This clonotype was found a few times. The chain has TRBV5-5 and TRBJ1-2, with 7 bases fitting TRBD1. The CDR3 consists of 15 residues. The ends lost 3 bases at V and 6 bases at J; junction bases unmatched: 11. The germline CDR1 and CDR2 sequences are SGHKS and YYEKEE (reference sequence). In nucleotides, the CDR3 is TGTGCCAGCAGCTGGACAGGAGGGCTGACGGATGGCTACACCTTC. This encodes CASSWTGGLTDGYTF.

This clonotype was picked up many times. The V gene is TRBV5-1, the J gene TRBJ2-7; 11 bases match TRBD2. Germline CDR1 SGHRS, CDR2 YFSETQ. The CDR3 has 16 residues. Trimming removed 1 base from V and 0 bases from J; junction bases left unmatched: 3. The CDR3 protein is CASSLTSGGLSYEQYF. The CDR3 region has the DNA TGCGCCAGCAGCTTGACTAGCGGGGGCCTCTCCTACGAGCAGTACTTC.

In its sample, this clonotype was seen many times. The chain joins TRBV11-2 to TRBJ1-4; unclear D gene. Per the germline V gene, CDR1 is SGHAT and CDR2 is FQNNGV. Deletions cut 0 bases from V and 0 bases from J, with 5 bases between. The CDR3 spans 15 residues. The CDR3 sequence: CASSLDRATNEKLFF. The CDR3 nucleotides are TGTGCCAGCAGCTTAGACAGAGCAACTAATGAAAAACTGTTTTTT.

This clonotype was seen a single time. This may arise from a read error, as a much more abundant clone is one base away. The CDR3 coding sequence is TGTGCCAGCAGCGTAGCGCCGACAGGGCAAGAGGCCCAGTACTTC. The encoded protein is CASSVAPTGQEAQYF. The gene calls are TRBV9 and TRBJ2-5, with 7 nucleotides matching TRBD1. The CDR3 runs 15 residues. Looked up from germline, CDR1 is SGDLS and CDR2 is YYNGEE.

This clonotype was seen at least ten times. The chain is built from TRBV7-6 and TRBJ2-3; no clear D. Germline V CDR1 and CDR2: SGHVS, FNYEAQ. Trimming pared 5 bases from V and 6 bases from J, leaving 15 bases between. The CDR3 runs to 14 residues. The CDR3 loop reads CASSPVIVLDTQYF. CDR3 DNA sequence: TGTGCCAGCAGCCCCGTGATCGTCCTGGATACGCAGTATTTT.

As regards this clonotype: Being one base from a much bigger clone, this may be a read error. The gene calls are TRBV3-1 and TRBJ2-1, with 10 bases that match TRBD2. Germline V gene data show CDR1 as LGHDT and CDR2 as YNNKEL (reference sequence). This CDR3 comprises 11 residues. CDR3 sequence reads: CVSVSGGEQFF. CDR3 nucleotide sequence: TGTGTCAGCGTTAGCGGGGGGGAGCAGTTCTTC.

This clonotype was found many times. The genes are TRBV20-1 and TRBJ2-3; D not resolved. The CDR3 spans 15 residues. V lost 5 bases and J lost 5, with 20 bases in between. In germline, CDR1 is DFQATT, CDR2 SNEGSKA (reference sequence). The CDR3 loop reads CSAPQAKLPEDTQYF. The CDR3 nucleotides are TGCAGTGCTCCCCAAGCTAAGTTACCAGAAGATACGCAGTATTTT.

The rearrangement links TRBV5-6 to TRBJ2-3, with 7 bases matching TRBD2. The length of the CDR3 is 16 residues. V lost 1 base, J lost 1 base, and 6 bases stayed unmatched. The germline V gene has CDR1 SGHDT and CDR2 YYEEEE. Here the CDR3 reads CASSLLGGVGTDTQYF. CDR3 nucleotide sequence: TGTGCCAGCAGCTTGTTGGGGGGGGTCGGCACAGATACGCAGTATTTT.

The J gene is TRBJ2-2, the V gene TRBV20-1; D may be TRBD1 or TRBD2 (5 bases each). The CDR3 covers 13 residues. V shed 6 bases and J shed 5 bases, with 13 bases lying between them. Germline CDR1 DFQATT, CDR2 SNEGSKA (reference sequence). The DNA of the CDR3 is TGCAGTGCACCGGGACGATCGACCGGGGAGCTGTTTTTT. This gives the protein CSAPGRSTGELFF.

A few counts support this clonotype. This sequence joins TRBV4-1 and TRBJ2-3; possibly TRBD1 for D (6 bases). Trimming removed 2 bases at V and 4 bases at J, with 10 bases between. This CDR3 is 14 amino acids long. Germline V lookup: CDR1 MGHRA, CDR2 YSYEKL. CDR3 DNA sequence: TGCGCCAGCAGCCAAACAGGGTGGGCAGATACGCAGTATTTT. Its translation is CASSQTGWADTQYF.

V usage is TRBV6-5 and J usage is TRBJ2-1; D possibly corresponds to TRBD2 (6 bases). Germline CDR1 and CDR2: MNHEY and SVGAGI. The CDR3 extends over 14 amino acids. V lost 5 bases and J 5 bases, leaving 13 bases between the germline ends. CDR3 amino acids: CASSHGGGDNEQFF. CDR3 sequence (DNA): TGTGCCAGCAGTCACGGAGGAGGGGACAATGAGCAGTTCTTC.

This clonotype was seen more than once but under ten times. The chain uses TRBV10-1 and TRBJ2-5; TRBD1 matches 11 bases. The J segment lost 5 bases and the V segment lost 3 bases, leaving 5 bases of the junction unmatched. Per germline, CDR1 WNHNN and CDR2 SYGVQD (reference sequence). The CDR3 is made up of 15 amino acids. In DNA, the CDR3 is TGCGCCAGCAGTGACGGACAGGGGGCGCGGGAGACCCAGTACTTC. It codes for CASSDGQGARETQYF.